This T cell receptor beta chain was identified in a study of technical replicates of blood from a handful of donors. The CDR3 totals 14 residues. CDR1 and CDR2 from the germline V gene are MNHEY and SMNVEV (reference sequence). Trimming removed 6 bases from V and 8 bases from J, with 19 bases in between. Clones were sequenced by immunoSEQ multiplex PCR, and TCRdb holds only the in-frame ones, with some missing. The table has 85,000 to 100,000 clones, around 93% seen once. The chain links TRBV27 to TRBJ1-1; maybe TRBD1 (6 bases). This receptor was obtained from a human donor in good health. Source material: T cells isolated from PBMCs. The CDR3 region is CASSPPGQSPEAFF. The CDR3 bases are TGTGCCAGCAGCCCCCCGGGACAAAGCCCCGAAGCTTTCTTT.